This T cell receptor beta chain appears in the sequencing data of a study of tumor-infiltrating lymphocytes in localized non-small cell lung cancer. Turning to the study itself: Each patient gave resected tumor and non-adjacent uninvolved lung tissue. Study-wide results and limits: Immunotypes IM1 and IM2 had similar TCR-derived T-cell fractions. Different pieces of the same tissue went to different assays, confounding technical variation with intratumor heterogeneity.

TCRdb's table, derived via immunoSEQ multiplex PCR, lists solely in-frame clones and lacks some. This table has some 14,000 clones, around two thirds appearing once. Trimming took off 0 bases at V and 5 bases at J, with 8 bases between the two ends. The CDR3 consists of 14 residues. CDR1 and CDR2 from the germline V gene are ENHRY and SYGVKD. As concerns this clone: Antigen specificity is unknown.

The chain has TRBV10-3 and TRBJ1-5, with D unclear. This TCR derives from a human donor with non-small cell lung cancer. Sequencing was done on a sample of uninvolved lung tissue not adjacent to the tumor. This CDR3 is CAISESGFDQPQHF. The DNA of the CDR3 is TGTGCCATCAGTGAGTCAGGGTTCGATCAGCCCCAGCATTTT.